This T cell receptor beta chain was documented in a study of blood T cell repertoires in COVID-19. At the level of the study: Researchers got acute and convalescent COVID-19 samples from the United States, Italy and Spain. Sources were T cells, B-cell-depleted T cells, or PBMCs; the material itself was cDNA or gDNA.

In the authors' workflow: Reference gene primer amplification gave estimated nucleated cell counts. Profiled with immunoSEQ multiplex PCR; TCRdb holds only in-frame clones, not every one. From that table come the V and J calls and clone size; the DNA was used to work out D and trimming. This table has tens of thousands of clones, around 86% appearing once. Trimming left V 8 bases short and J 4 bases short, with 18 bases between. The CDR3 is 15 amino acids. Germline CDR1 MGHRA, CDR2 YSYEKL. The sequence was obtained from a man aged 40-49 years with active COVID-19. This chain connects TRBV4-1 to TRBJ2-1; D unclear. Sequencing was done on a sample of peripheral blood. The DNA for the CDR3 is TGCGCCAGCCGCTACAGCCTGCCCCTTTACAATGAGCAGTTCTTC. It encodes CASRYSLPLYNEQFF.